The 16 T cell receptor beta chains given below trace back to one sample, sequenced in a study of blood T cell repertoires in COVID-19. Some clones are missing from TCRdb's copy, which holds only in-frame ones; the method was immunoSEQ multiplex PCR. The sample consists of approximately 15,000 clones, about 78% of them appearing once. The source material was peripheral blood. The receptors were gathered from a human donor in a cohort sampled during active COVID-19.

J is TRBJ1-5 and V is TRBV6-2 or TRBV6-3; D ambiguous. The length of the CDR3 is 14 residues. CDR1 and CDR2 from the germline V gene are MNHEY and SVGEGT. V shed 2 bases and J shed 4 bases, with 9 bases lying between them. This CDR3 reads CASSYAGWNQPQHF. The CDR3 nucleotides read TGTGCCAGCAGTTACGCGGGGTGGAATCAGCCCCAGCATTTT.

The rearrangement uses TRBV11-3 and TRBJ1-1; D is unclear. Germline V gene sequence: CDR1 SGHNT, CDR2 YENEEA. V gave up 5 bases and J gave up 0 bases, with 16 bases separating them. The CDR3 loop spans 16 amino acids. CDR3 amino acids: CASSPRRGLMNTEAFF. The CDR3 DNA sequence: TGTGCCAGCAGCCCCCGCAGAGGTCTCATGAACACTGAAGCTTTCTTT.

On this clone: Other DNA sequences in the sample encode the same CDR3. The rearrangement links TRBV27 to TRBJ1-1, with D perhaps matching TRBD1 (6 bases). The CDR3 has 14 residues. Germline assignment: CDR1 MNHEY and CDR2 SMNVEV (reference sequence). The V and J ends lost 3 bases and 4 bases respectively, with 12 bases between them. The CDR3 protein is CASSFEGGGTEAFF. CDR3 coding DNA: TGTGCCAGCAGTTTTGAGGGAGGGGGCACTGAAGCTTTCTTT.

V gene TRBV7-8 combines with J gene TRBJ2-5, with 10 nucleotides matching TRBD1. Looked up from germline, CDR1 is SGHVS and CDR2 is FQNEAQ. This CDR3 contains 15 residues. V was pared by 2 bases and J by 5 bases, with 5 bases of the junction left unmatched. The CDR3 protein is CASSLSRQGAETQYF. The DNA for the CDR3 is TGTGCCAGCAGCTTAAGCCGACAGGGGGCTGAGACCCAGTACTTC. Full variable domain (remainder filled in from reference TRBV7-8 and TRBJ2-5): GAGVSQSPRYKVAKRGQDVALRCDPISGHVSLFWYQQALGQGPEFLTYFQNEAQLDKSGLPSDRFFAERPEGSVSTLKIQRTQQEDSAVYLCASSLSRQGAETQYFGPGTRLLVL.

The CDR3 reads CANRSWRENLFF. CDR3 sequence (DNA): TGTGCCAACAGATCGTGGCGGGAGAATTTGTTCTTC. This chain links TRBV21-1 with TRBJ2-1; TRBD2, the table's D call, was not compared with the DNA. TRBV21-1 is an annotated pseudogene. The length of the CDR3 is 12 residues.

V usage is TRBV3-1 (or the pseudogene TRBV3-2) and J usage is TRBJ1-5; 7 bases agree with TRBD1. CDR3 size: 15 residues. In germline, CDR1 is LGHDT, CDR2 YNNKEL (reference sequence). Trimming at V came to 2 bases and at J to 6 bases, leaving 7 bases not matched to a gene. The CDR3 DNA reads as TGTGCCAGCAGCCAAAGCCAAGGGGGCGTTCAGCCCCAGCATTTT. Translating it yields CASSQSQGGVQPQHF.

The chain is built from TRBV5-1 and TRBJ1-4, with D maybe TRBD1 (6 bases). The germline CDR1 and CDR2 sequences are SGHRS and YFSETQ. Trimming took 4 bases from V and 1 from J, leaving 11 bases between them. This CDR3 region has 15 residues. The CDR3 spells CASSPGQLTNEKLFF. As DNA, the CDR3 is TGCGCCAGCAGCCCTGGACAGTTAACTAATGAAAAACTGTTTTTT. Full variable domain (rest looked up from reference TRBV5-1 and TRBJ1-4): KAGVTQTPRYLIKTRGQQVTLSCSPISGHRSVSWYQQTPGQGLQFLFEYFSETQRNKGNFPGRFSGRQFSNSRSEMNVSTLELGDSALYLCASSPGQLTNEKLFFGSGTQLSVL.

The rearrangement joins TRBV28 to TRBJ2-3, with TRBD2 matching 7 bases. The germline V gene encodes CDR1 MDHEN and CDR2 SYDVKM. The CDR3 consists of 16 residues. V shed 8 bases and J 2 bases; nucleotides not matched to a gene: 13. The CDR3 bases are TGTGCCAGCCAAATCCCCGGGAGGATTTACACAGATACGCAGTATTTT. Its protein product is CASQIPGRIYTDTQYF.

The J gene is TRBJ2-5, the V gene TRBV28; 7 bases are shared with TRBD2. From germline, CDR1 is MDHEN and CDR2 SYDVKM. CDR3 length: 13 residues. V lost 10 bases to trimming and J lost 7 bases; unmatched junction nucleotides: 12. CDR3 DNA sequence: TGTGCCACACTAGCGCCGGCCCCAGGGACCCAGTACTTC. Residues: CATLAPAPGTQYF.

The rearrangement links TRBV9 to TRBJ1-4, with D maybe TRBD1 (6 bases). CDR3 length: 14 amino acids. Trimming cost V 1 base and J 7 bases, with 11 bases left between them. In germline, CDR1 is SGDLS, CDR2 YYNGEE. In DNA, the CDR3 is TGTGCCAGCAGCGTAAGGGGGTCCGGTGAAAAACTGTTTTTT. Translation gives CASSVRGSGEKLFF.

V usage is TRBV19 and J usage is TRBJ2-1; D call uncertain. Trimming removed 9 bases at V and 1 base at J, with 13 bases between. CDR1 and CDR2 from the germline V gene are LNHDA and SQIVND (reference sequence). This CDR3 region has 14 residues. The CDR3 sequence: CASSVQRSYNEQFF. CDR3 nucleotides: TGTGCCAGCTCCGTGCAACGGTCCTACAATGAGCAGTTCTTC.

The V and J genes are TRBV6-5 and TRBJ1-3, with D perhaps matching TRBD1 (6 bases). The CDR3 consists of 14 residues. V was cut by 7 bases and J by 1 base, with 11 bases left in between. Germline assignment: CDR1 MNHEY and CDR2 SVGAGI. This CDR3 reads CASTRTGSGNTIYF. For the CDR3, the DNA is TGTGCCAGCACCCGAACAGGGTCTGGAAACACCATATATTTT.

This rearrangement joins TRBV25-1 to TRBJ1-6; D may be TRBD1 (6 bases). In germline, CDR1 is MGHDK, CDR2 SYGVNS. The length of the CDR3 is 13 residues. Trimming removed 4 bases at V and 7 bases at J, with 8 bases between. The chain's CDR3 is CASSGTANSPLHF. The CDR3 DNA reads TGTGCCAGCAGTGGGACAGCGAATTCACCCCTCCACTTT.

As DNA, the CDR3 is TGTGCCAGCAGTTTCGTGAGGGGTAGGGGGGGGGCGCGATACAATGAGCAGTTCTTC. This sequence encodes CASSFVRGRGGARYNEQFF. The chain employs TRBV28 and TRBJ2-1; D perhaps matches TRBD2 (7 bases). Germline V gives CDR1 MDHEN, CDR2 SYDVKM. The V end lost 3 bases, the J end lost 4 bases, and 25 bases lay between the germline ends. The CDR3 sequence is 19 residues long.

This chain joins TRBV2 and TRBJ2-1; 11 bases agree with TRBD2. CDR1 is SNHLY, CDR2 FYNNEI, per germline. V shed 6 bases, J shed 3 bases, and the junction held 7 bases outside the gene matches. CDR3 length: 16 residues. The CDR3 region has the DNA TGTGCCAGCAGCCCCTTAGCGGGAGGGCTCTACAATGAGCAGTTCTTC. This gives the protein CASSPLAGGLYNEQFF.

This clone was seen a few times. The V call is TRBV19, the J call TRBJ1-1, with D possibly TRBD1 on 5 matching bases. CDR1 is LNHDA, CDR2 SQIVND, per germline (reference sequence). The CDR3 contains 14 residues. Trimming removed 7 bases at V and 1 base at J, with 13 bases between. DNA for the CDR3: TGTGCCAGTAACCTCAGGGCTTCGAACACTGAAGCTTTCTTT. Its protein product is CASNLRASNTEAFF.